The 26 T cell receptor beta chains in this list originate from one sample, sequenced in a study of T cells in localized non-small cell lung cancer. TCRdb's copy holds only in-frame clones and misses some; the assay was immunoSEQ multiplex PCR. The sample lists around 53,000 clones, about three quarters seen once, with roughly 4% in the top ten. The sample consisted of PBMCs, taken before any cancer treatment. Receptors originate from a woman aged 40-70 years with stage II lung adenocarcinoma.

This clone was counted a few times. The gene calls are TRBV18 and TRBJ2-5; 7 bases map to TRBD1. The V gene's germline CDR1 is KGHSH and CDR2 LQKENI. The junction had 8 bases not matched to a gene; V was cut back by 4 bases and J by 3 bases. The CDR3 totals 15 residues. The CDR3 nucleotides read TGTGCCAGCTCACAGGGACAGAGTAGAAAAGAGACCCAGTACTTC. Translating it yields CASSQGQSRKETQYF.

The chain joins TRBV2 to TRBJ2-6, with a weak D call TRBD2 (6 bases). The germline CDR1 and CDR2 sequences are SNHLY and FYNNEI. Between the trimmed V and J ends, which lost 7 bases and 0 bases, there was a span of 13 bases. The CDR3 length is 16 residues. The CDR3 region has the DNA TGTGCCAGCACCGAATGGGACTTCTCTGGGGCCAACGTCCTGACTTTC. Translation: CASTEWDFSGANVLTF.

This CDR3 is CASSLRQGRETQYF. CDR3 DNA sequence: TGTGCCAGCAGCTTGAGACAGGGTAGGGAGACCCAGTACTTC. This chain uses TRBV7-9 with TRBJ2-5, with 7 bases aligning to TRBD1. J was trimmed by 5 bases and V by 3 bases; bases with no gene match: 6. Germline V gives CDR1 SEHNR, CDR2 FQNEAQ (reference sequence). The CDR3 covers 14 residues.

V and J are TRBV5-8 and TRBJ1-2; 10 bases are a match to TRBD1. This CDR3 has 18 residues. With 2 bases clipped from V and 5 bases from J, the junction kept 15 bases outside the gene matches. Germline loops: CDR1 SGHTS, CDR2 YDEGEE. DNA of the CDR3: TGTGCCAGCAGCTTAAGCACCCCCCTGGGACAGGGGAGGTATGGCTACACCTTC. It is translated as CASSLSTPLGQGRYGYTF. Together with reference TRBV5-8 and TRBJ1-2, the CDR3 gives the full variable domain: EAGVTQSPTHLIKTRGQQATLRCSPISGHTSVYWYQQALGLGLQFLLWYDEGEERNRGNFPPRFSGRQFPNYSSELNVNALELEDSALYLCASSLSTPLGQGRYGYTFGSGTRLTVV.

The CDR3 coding sequence is TGTGCCTGGAGTAGATCGACAGCGACCTCTGGAAACACCATATATTTT. Residues: CAWSRSTATSGNTIYF. This chain joins TRBV30 and TRBJ1-3, with TRBD1 as a possible D gene (5 bases). V was shortened by 2 bases and J by 0 bases, with 14 bases between the two germline ends. This CDR3 is built from 16 residues. The germline gives CDR1 GTSNPN, CDR2 SVGIG (reference sequence). Combining the CDR3 with reference TRBV30 and TRBJ1-3 gives the whole variable domain SQTIHQWPATLVQPVGSPLSLECTVEGTSNPNLYWYRQAAGRGLQLLFYSVGIGQISSEVPQNLSASRPQDRQFILSSKKLLLSDSGFYLCAWSRSTATSGNTIYFGEGSWLTVV.

V and J are TRBV6-4 and TRBJ2-1; tentative D call: TRBD2 (6 bases). V was cut by 0 bases and J by 5 bases, with 11 bases left in between. This CDR3 spans 15 amino acids. Germline CDR1 is MRHNA and CDR2 is SNTAGT. The CDR3 region has the DNA TGTGCCAGCAGTGACTCGGGAGGTTGGAACAATGAGCAGTTCTTC. As protein: CASSDSGGWNNEQFF.

The gene calls are TRBV7-8 and TRBJ2-2, with 13 bases fitting TRBD2. The CDR3 sequence is 15 residues long. V dropped 5 bases and J dropped 8; count of bases not matched to a gene: 5. The germline V gene encodes CDR1 SGHVS and CDR2 FQNEAQ. CDR3 sequence reads: CASSPGLAGSGELFF. The DNA of the CDR3 is TGTGCCAGCAGCCCGGGACTAGCGGGGTCAGGGGAGCTGTTTTTT.

This clone was seen more than once but under ten times. This chain links TRBV5-4 with TRBJ2-1; D tentatively reads TRBD1 or TRBD2 (5 bases each). This CDR3 spans 16 amino acids. Germline CDR1 SGHNT, CDR2 YYREEE (reference sequence). Trimming took off 4 bases at V and 5 bases at J, with 19 bases between the two ends. In DNA form, the CDR3 reads TGTGCCAGCAGCGCGGACTTGAATGGGGGAGACAATGAGCAGTTCTTC. This codes for CASSADLNGGDNEQFF.

The chain is built from TRBV27 and TRBJ2-1; 7 bases agree with TRBD2. J was trimmed by 10 bases and V by 5 bases; bases with no gene match: 8. Germline V gives CDR1 MNHEY, CDR2 SMNVEV (reference sequence). CDR3 length equals 13 residues. The CDR3 DNA sequence: TGTGCCAGCAGTCCCCGACTAGCCGGAGAGCAGTTCTTC. Its translation: CASSPRLAGEQFF.

The chain links TRBV7-9 to TRBJ1-1; D may be TRBD1 (5 bases). V lost 1 base to trimming and J lost 5 bases, with 8 bases between them. Germline-derived CDR1 and CDR2 are SEHNR and FQNEAQ (reference sequence). The CDR3 spans 13 residues. The CDR3 DNA follows: TGTGCCAGCAGCTTAGGGGGGGTGACTGAAGCTTTCTTT. Its translation: CASSLGGVTEAFF.

This clone was found once. The chain joins TRBV7-8 to TRBJ2-1, with 16 bases aligning to TRBD2. The CDR3 has 19 amino acids. Trimming removed 5 bases from V and 1 base from J; junction bases left unmatched: 8. Per the germline V gene, CDR1 is SGHVS and CDR2 is FQNEAQ. Here the CDR3 reads CASSHPGLAGGRSYNEQFF. In nucleotides, the CDR3 is TGTGCCAGCAGCCATCCGGGACTAGCGGGGGGGCGGTCCTACAATGAGCAGTTCTTC.

This clone has just a few counts. V and J are TRBV7-8 and TRBJ2-2; 10 bases agree with TRBD2. The CDR3 is 17 residues long. With V trimmed by 3 bases and J by 5 bases, 9 bases remained unmatched. Germline lookup yields CDR1 SGHVS and CDR2 FQNEAQ. In nucleotides, the CDR3 is TGTGCCAGCAGCTTTAGGGCGGCTAGCGGGGGAACCGGGGAGCTGTTTTTT. It yields the protein CASSFRAASGGTGELFF.

This CDR3 reads CASSVGGSQDEKLFF. The CDR3 region has the DNA TGTGCCAGCAGCGTAGGAGGGAGCCAGGATGAAAAACTGTTTTTT. V and J are TRBV9 and TRBJ1-4; D is undetermined. This CDR3 spans 15 amino acids. The germline V gene encodes CDR1 SGDLS and CDR2 YYNGEE. Deletions cut 0 bases from V and 6 bases from J, with 12 bases between. The whole variable domain, filled in from reference TRBV9 and TRBJ1-4, reads DSGVTQTPKHLITATGQRVTLRCSPRSGDLSVYWYQQSLDQGLQFLIQYYNGEERAKGNILERFSAQQFPDLHSELNLSSLELGDSALYFCASSVGGSQDEKLFFGSGTQLSVL.

V usage is TRBV10-3 and J usage is TRBJ1-4; 12 bases fit TRBD1. The CDR3 consists of 17 residues. V shed 4 bases and J 0 bases; nucleotides not matched to a gene: 3. The germline CDR1 and CDR2 sequences are ENHRY and SYGVKD. The CDR3 DNA sequence: TGTGCCATCAGTGGCGGGACAGGGGGCACAACTAATGAAAAACTGTTTTTT. It specifies CAISGGTGGTTNEKLFF.

The genes are TRBV18 and TRBJ2-7; TRBD1 might be the D (5 bases). CDR3 length equals 15 residues. In germline, CDR1 is KGHSH, CDR2 LQKENI. Trimming removed 5 bases at V and 0 bases at J, with 14 bases between. In DNA form, the CDR3 reads TGTGCCAGCTCATCACAGGCGGAAAGCTCCTACGAGCAGTACTTC. Translation gives CASSSQAESSYEQYF.

The chain is built from TRBV7-8 and TRBJ1-3; TRBD1 matches 8 bases. The junction had 7 bases not matched to a gene; V was cut back by 6 bases and J by 0 bases. The CDR3 is 16 residues long. Germline V CDR1 and CDR2: SGHVS, FQNEAQ. CDR3: CASRGTGGLSGNTIYF. CDR3 bases: TGTGCCAGCAGGGGGACAGGCGGACTCTCTGGAAACACCATATATTTT.

The rearrangement links TRBV10-2 to TRBJ1-1, with D possibly matching TRBD1 (6 bases). Between the trimmed V and J ends, which lost 8 bases and 0 bases, there was a span of 13 bases. Per the germline V gene, CDR1 is WSHSY and CDR2 is SAAADI. This CDR3 contains 14 residues. CDR3: CASSTQGLNTEAFF. In nucleotides, the CDR3 is TGCGCCAGCTCAACACAGGGCCTGAACACTGAAGCTTTCTTT.

The chain employs TRBV6-5 and TRBJ1-1; D is ambiguous. The V gene lost 2 bases and the J gene lost 4 bases, with 11 bases spanning the gap. This CDR3 region has 14 residues. CDR1 and CDR2 (germline): MNHEY, SVGAGI. CDR3 in DNA: TGTGCCAGCAGTTACGGTGGGCGGGGCACTGAAGCTTTCTTT. This codes for CASSYGGRGTEAFF.

V is TRBV9 and J is TRBJ1-1; D gene ambiguous. The ends were cut back, 3 bases at V and 3 bases at J, with 12 bases in the middle. Germline V lookup: CDR1 SGDLS, CDR2 YYNGEE. This CDR3 contains 14 residues. The CDR3 DNA follows: TGTGCCAGCAGCGGCGGACTCTTTCACACTGAAGCTTTCTTT. It specifies CASSGGLFHTEAFF.

V and J are TRBV5-1 and TRBJ2-5; 10 bases align to TRBD2. V lost 3 bases and J lost 2; bases outside the gene matches: 4. The CDR3 extends over 15 amino acids. In germline, CDR1 is SGHRS, CDR2 YFSETQ. CDR3 in DNA: TGCGCCAGCAGCTCAAGCGGGGGGGGTCAAGAGACCCAGTACTTC. Protein sequence: CASSSSGGGQETQYF. Full variable domain (rest looked up from reference TRBV5-1 and TRBJ2-5): KAGVTQTPRYLIKTRGQQVTLSCSPISGHRSVSWYQQTPGQGLQFLFEYFSETQRNKGNFPGRFSGRQFSNSRSEMNVSTLELGDSALYLCASSSSGGGQETQYFGPGTRLLVL.

V and J are TRBV11-3 and TRBJ2-3, with 10 bases fitting TRBD1. Germline assignment: CDR1 SGHNT and CDR2 YENEEA. Trimming at V came to 5 bases and at J to 4 bases, leaving 6 bases not matched to a gene. The CDR3 contains 15 residues. CDR3 sequence reads: CASSAGQGEADTQYF. DNA of the CDR3: TGTGCCAGCAGCGCCGGACAGGGGGAGGCAGATACGCAGTATTTT.

The genes are TRBV6-6 and TRBJ2-5; D unclear. Near its end, the DNA agrees better with TRBJ2-7, so the J call may be wrong. Per germline, CDR1 MNHNY and CDR2 SVGAGI (reference sequence). The CDR3 runs 15 residues. As DNA, the CDR3 is TGTGCCAGCAGTTACTTGACTCTTAGCTCCTACGAGCAGTACTTC. It translates to CASSYLTLSSYEQYF.

The rearrangement uses TRBV7-9 and TRBJ2-7; TRBD2 agrees at 9 bases. This CDR3 comprises 15 residues. Trimming took 1 base from V and 0 from J; bases not matched to a gene: 1. Germline-derived CDR1 and CDR2 are SEHNR and FQNEAQ (reference sequence). CDR3 protein: CASSLGRGGSYEQYF. The CDR3 DNA sequence: TGTGCCAGCAGCTTAGGGCGGGGGGGCTCCTACGAGCAGTACTTC.

This clone has only a few counts. The chain has TRBV2 and TRBJ2-7; no clear D. V was clipped by 6 bases and J by 0 bases, with 9 bases between them. CDR1 and CDR2 (germline): SNHLY, FYNNEI. The CDR3 is made up of 13 amino acids. The CDR3 coding sequence is TGTGCCAGCAGCCTACAGAACTCCTACGAGCAGTACTTC. Its translation is CASSLQNSYEQYF.

This sequence joins TRBV2 and TRBJ2-7; TRBD1 agrees at 10 bases. The junction had 3 bases not matched to a gene; V was cut back by 7 bases and J by 3 bases. This CDR3 region has 13 residues. Germline CDR1 SNHLY, CDR2 FYNNEI. The CDR3 reads CASTGQGIYEQYF. The DNA of the CDR3 is TGTGCCAGCACGGGACAGGGGATCTACGAGCAGTACTTC.

This clone has only a few counts. The V and J genes are TRBV7-9 and TRBJ2-5; D could derive from TRBD1 or TRBD2 (5 bases each). Looked up from germline, CDR1 is SEHNR and CDR2 is FQNEAQ (reference sequence). The V and J ends lost 2 bases and 5 bases respectively, with 12 bases between them. The CDR3 runs to 14 residues. Here the CDR3 DNA reads TGTGCCAGCAGCTTACCGGGGCTCCGGGAGACCCAGTACTTC. This translates into CASSLPGLRETQYF. Using reference TRBV7-9 and TRBJ2-5 for the parts outside the CDR3, the full variable domain is DTGVSQNPRHKITKRGQNVTFRCDPISEHNRLYWYRQTLGQGPEFLTYFQNEAQLEKSRLLSDRFSAERPKGSFSTLEIQRTEQGDSAMYLCASSLPGLRETQYFGPGTRLLVL.